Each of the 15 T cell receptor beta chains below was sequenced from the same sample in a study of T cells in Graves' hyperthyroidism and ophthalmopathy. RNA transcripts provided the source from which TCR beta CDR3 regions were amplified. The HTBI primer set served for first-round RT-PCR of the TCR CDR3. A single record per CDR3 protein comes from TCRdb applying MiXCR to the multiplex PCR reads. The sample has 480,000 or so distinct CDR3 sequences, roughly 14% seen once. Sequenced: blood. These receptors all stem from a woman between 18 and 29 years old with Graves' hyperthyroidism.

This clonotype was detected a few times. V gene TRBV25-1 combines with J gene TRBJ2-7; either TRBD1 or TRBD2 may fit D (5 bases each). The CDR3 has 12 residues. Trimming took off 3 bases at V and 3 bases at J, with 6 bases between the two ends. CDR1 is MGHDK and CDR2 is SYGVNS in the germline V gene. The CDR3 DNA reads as TGTGCCAGCAGTGAGGGGGTCTACGAGCAGTACTTC. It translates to CASSEGVYEQYF.

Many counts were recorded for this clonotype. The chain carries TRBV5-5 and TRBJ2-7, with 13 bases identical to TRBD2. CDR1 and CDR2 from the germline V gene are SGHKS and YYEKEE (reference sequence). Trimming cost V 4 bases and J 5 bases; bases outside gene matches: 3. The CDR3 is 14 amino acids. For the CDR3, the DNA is TGTGCCAGCAGCCGCGGACTAGCGGGAGACGAGCAGTACGTC. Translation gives CASSRGLAGDEQYV.

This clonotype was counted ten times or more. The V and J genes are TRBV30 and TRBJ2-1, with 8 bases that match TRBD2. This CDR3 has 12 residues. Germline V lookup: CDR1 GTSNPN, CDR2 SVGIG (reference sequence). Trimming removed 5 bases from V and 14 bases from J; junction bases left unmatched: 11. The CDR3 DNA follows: TGTGCCTGGGCCAAAAGGCGGGAGGTAGAGTTCTTC. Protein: CAWAKRREVEFF.

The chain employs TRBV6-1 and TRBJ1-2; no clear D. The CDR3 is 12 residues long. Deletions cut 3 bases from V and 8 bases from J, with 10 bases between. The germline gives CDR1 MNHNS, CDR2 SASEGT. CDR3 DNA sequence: TGTGCCAGCAGTGAGGAACCCGGAGGCTACACCTTC. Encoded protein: CASSEEPGGYTF.

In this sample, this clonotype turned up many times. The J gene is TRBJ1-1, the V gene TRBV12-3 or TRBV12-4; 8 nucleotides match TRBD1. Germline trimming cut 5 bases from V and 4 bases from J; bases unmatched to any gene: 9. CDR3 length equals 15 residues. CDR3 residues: CASSDGQGGGTEAFF. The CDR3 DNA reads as TGTGCCAGCAGTGACGGACAGGGAGGAGGCACTGAAGCTTTCTTT.

The CDR3 nucleotides read TGTGCCAGCAGCCAAGACGAGGGACAGGGGGACCAGCCCCAGCATTTT. It yields the protein CASSQDEGQGDQPQHF. This chain joins TRBV4-2 and TRBJ1-5; TRBD1 agrees at 11 bases. The CDR3 spans 16 residues. Germline V gene lookup returns CDR1 LGHNA and CDR2 YNFKEQ. Trimming at V came to 0 bases and at J to 7 bases, leaving 5 bases not matched to a gene.

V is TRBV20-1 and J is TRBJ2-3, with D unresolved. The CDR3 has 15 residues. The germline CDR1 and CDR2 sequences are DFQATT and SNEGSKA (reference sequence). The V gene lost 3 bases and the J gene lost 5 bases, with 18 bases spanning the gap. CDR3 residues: CSASQPSRVRDTQYF. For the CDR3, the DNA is TGCAGTGCTAGTCAGCCTAGTCGGGTGAGAGATACGCAGTATTTT.

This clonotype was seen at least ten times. The DNA for the CDR3 is TGTGCCAGCAGTTACGGCGGGACCATCTACAATGAGCAGTTCTTC. Its protein is CASSYGGTIYNEQFF. V usage is TRBV6-6 and J usage is TRBJ2-1; TRBD2 is a possible D gene (6 bases). Germline CDR1 and CDR2: MNHNY and SVGAGI (reference sequence). V was cut by 2 bases and J by 3 bases, with 11 bases left in between. This CDR3 has 15 residues.

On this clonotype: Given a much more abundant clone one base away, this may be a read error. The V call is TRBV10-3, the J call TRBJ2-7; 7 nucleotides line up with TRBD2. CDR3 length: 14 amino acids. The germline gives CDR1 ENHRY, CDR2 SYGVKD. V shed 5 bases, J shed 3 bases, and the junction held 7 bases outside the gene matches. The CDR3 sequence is CAISFQAGVYEQYF. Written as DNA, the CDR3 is TGTGCCATCAGTTTTCAGGCGGGAGTCTACGAGCAGTACTTC.

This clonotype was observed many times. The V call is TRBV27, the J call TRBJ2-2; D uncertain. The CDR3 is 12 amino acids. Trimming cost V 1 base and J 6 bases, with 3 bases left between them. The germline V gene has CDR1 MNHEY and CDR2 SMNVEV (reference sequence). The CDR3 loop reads CASSLYSGELFF. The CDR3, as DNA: TGTGCCAGCAGTTTATACTCCGGGGAGCTGTTTTTT.

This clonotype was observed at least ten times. In DNA, the CDR3 is TGTGCCAGCAGCGTTGACGGAAGAACTGAAGCTTTCTTT. It codes for CASSVDGRTEAFF. The rearrangement uses TRBV9 and TRBJ1-1, with D unclear. CDR3 length: 13 residues. Deletions cut 2 bases from V and 5 bases from J, with 10 bases between. The germline gives CDR1 SGDLS, CDR2 YYNGEE.

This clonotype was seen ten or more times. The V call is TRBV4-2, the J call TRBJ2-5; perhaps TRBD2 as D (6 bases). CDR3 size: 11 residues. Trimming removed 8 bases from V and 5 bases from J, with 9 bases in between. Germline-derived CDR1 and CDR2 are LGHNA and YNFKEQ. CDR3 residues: CASHGGETQYF. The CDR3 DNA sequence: TGTGCCAGCCATGGGGGGGAGACCCAGTACTTC.

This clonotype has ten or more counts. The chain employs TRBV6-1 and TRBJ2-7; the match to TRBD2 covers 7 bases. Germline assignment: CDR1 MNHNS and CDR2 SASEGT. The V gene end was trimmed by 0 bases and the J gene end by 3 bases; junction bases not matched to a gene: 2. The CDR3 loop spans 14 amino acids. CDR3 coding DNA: TGTGCCAGCAGTGAAGCCGGGACTAACTACGAGCAGTACTTC. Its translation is CASSEAGTNYEQYF.

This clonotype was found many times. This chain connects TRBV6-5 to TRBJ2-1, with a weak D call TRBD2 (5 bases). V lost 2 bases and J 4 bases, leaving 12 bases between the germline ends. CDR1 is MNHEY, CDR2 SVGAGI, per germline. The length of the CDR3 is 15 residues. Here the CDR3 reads CASSYGIAPYNEQFF. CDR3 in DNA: TGTGCCAGCAGTTACGGAATAGCGCCTTACAATGAGCAGTTCTTC.

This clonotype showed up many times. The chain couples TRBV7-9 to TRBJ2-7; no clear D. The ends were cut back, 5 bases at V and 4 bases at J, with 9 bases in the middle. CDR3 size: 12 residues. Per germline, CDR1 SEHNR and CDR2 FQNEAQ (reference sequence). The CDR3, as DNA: TGTGCCAGCAGCAAGGACGGATACGAGCAGTACTTC. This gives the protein CASSKDGYEQYF.